Sequencing of this TCR beta chain was carried out in a study of blood T cell repertoires in COVID-19. The overall study: Samples came from the United States, Italy and Spain, spanning acute and convalescent COVID-19.

Original analysis: The authors estimated nucleated cell counts from reference gene primer amplification. Only in-frame clones appear in the TCRdb table, and some are missing; sequencing was by immunoSEQ multiplex PCR. The V and J calls and clone size come from that table; D and trimming were worked out from the DNA. The table lists about 220,000 clones, roughly 87% of them singletons. The CDR3 runs to 13 residues. J lost 5 bases, V lost 7 bases, and 10 bases had no gene match. Per the germline V gene, CDR1 is SQVTM and CDR2 is ANQGSEA. The material sequenced was peripheral blood. The sequence was collected from a man aged 35-49 years with active or convalescent COVID-19. V gene TRBV29-1 combines with J gene TRBJ1-2; TRBD1 matches at 7 bases. CDR3 region: CSAGDSALYGYTF. The CDR3 nucleotides are TGCAGCGCCGGGGACAGTGCCTTGTATGGCTACACCTTC.